These 6 T cell receptor beta chains share one sample of origin, sequenced in a study of beta chain features in type 1 diabetes. What was sequenced were expressed TCRB transcripts, since all of the isolated RNA had been reverse transcribed. TCRdb keeps only in-frame clones here, not all; method: immunoSEQ multiplex PCR. The data contain 600,000 to 700,000 clones, roughly 13% of them seen just once; the ten biggest clones take up 0.02% to 0.025%. Their antigens remain unidentified. Overall study results and limits: Moderately but significantly shorter TCRB CDR3s were found in Type 1 diabetes patients in all four CD4+ subsets.

Sequencing was carried out using naive CD4+ T cells from blood. The source is a young man with type 1 diabetes.

Here the CDR3 reads CASSRTSGLQETQYF. For the CDR3, the DNA is TGTGCCAGTAGTAGGACTAGCGGGCTCCAAGAGACCCAGTACTTC. The chain employs TRBV19 and TRBJ2-5; 11 bases match TRBD2. Germline CDR1 and CDR2: LNHDA and SQIVND (reference sequence). The CDR3 length is 15 residues. J gave up 1 base and V 4 bases, and 2 bases lay outside the gene matches.

CDR3: CASGTASYNEQFF. The CDR3 bases are TGTGCCAGCGGGACAGCCTCCTACAATGAGCAGTTCTTC. The genes are TRBV28 and TRBJ2-1; TRBD1 aligns across 7 bases. CDR1 MDHEN and CDR2 SYDVKM come from the germline V gene. This CDR3 is built from 13 residues. V dropped 8 bases and J dropped 0; count of bases not matched to a gene: 1. Full variable domain (remainder filled in from reference TRBV28 and TRBJ2-1): DVKVTQSSRYLVKRTGEKVFLECVQDMDHENMFWYRQDPGLGLRLIYFSYDVKMKEKGDIPEGYSVSREKKERFSLILESASTNQTSMYLCASGTASYNEQFFGPGTRLTVL.

This chain connects TRBV2 to TRBJ2-1; D not resolved. The CDR3 runs to 11 residues. Germline CDR1 and CDR2: SNHLY and FYNNEI. V lost 5 bases, J lost 9 bases, and 8 bases lay in between. The CDR3 coding sequence is TGTGCCAGCAGTCCCCTCTTTGAGCAGTTCTTC. Protein sequence: CASSPLFEQFF. The whole variable domain, remainder taken from reference TRBV2 and TRBJ2-1, is EPEVTQTPSHQVTQMGQEVILRCVPISNHLYFYWYRQILGQKVEFLVSFYNNEISEKSEIFDDQFSVERPDGSNFTLKIRSTKLEDSAMYFCASSPLFEQFFGPGTRLTVL.

The chain has TRBV30 and TRBJ2-7; 9 positions match TRBD1. V lost 3 bases to trimming and J lost 4 bases; unmatched junction nucleotides: 7. This CDR3 spans 14 amino acids. In germline, CDR1 is GTSNPN, CDR2 SVGIG (reference sequence). As DNA, the CDR3 is TGTGCCTGGAGCCACCCGGGACAGGGTTACGAGCAGTACTTC. Translated, it gives CAWSHPGQGYEQYF.

This clone has only a few counts. The chain links TRBV7-9 to TRBJ1-2; no clear D gene. This CDR3 is built from 13 residues. Deletions cut 5 bases from V and 5 bases from J, with 12 bases between. The germline CDR1 and CDR2 sequences are SEHNR and FQNEAQ (reference sequence). DNA of the CDR3: TGTGCCAGCAGCCCGCAGCCTATTTATGGCTACACCTTC. Protein product: CASSPQPIYGYTF. Variable domain in full (rest from reference TRBV7-9 and TRBJ1-2): DTGVSQNPRHKITKRGQNVTFRCDPISEHNRLYWYRQTLGQGPEFLTYFQNEAQLEKSRLLSDRFSAERPKGSFSTLEIQRTEQGDSAMYLCASSPQPIYGYTFGSGTRLTVV.

This clone was counted only a few times. The chain has TRBV5-6 and TRBJ2-3, with D unresolved. V was trimmed by 6 bases and J by 3 bases, leaving 8 bases between them. This CDR3 has 12 amino acids. Germline CDR1 SGHDT, CDR2 YYEEEE. The DNA of the CDR3 is TGTGCCAGCACCGCGCGTACAGATACGCAGTATTTT. The encoded protein is CASTARTDTQYF.